Listed below are T cell receptor beta chains from one sample, sequenced in a study of cytomegalovirus exposure and HLA in healthy donors. Generated by immunoSEQ multiplex PCR, the TCRdb table keeps only in-frame clones and is missing some. This sample's clone table lists about 83,000 clones. Sequencing input: PBMCs. These TCRs come from a man aged 18 to 29 in good health and CMV-seropositive. The CDR3 runs from the conserved cysteine through the conserved F or W. A D gene is named only where the DNA matches it firmly.

d_gene,v_gene,j_gene,CDR3aa,CDR3nt
.,TRBV10-3,TRBJ2-7,CAISDPDKGGSDF,TGTGCCATCAGTGACCCGGACAAGGGAGGATCGGACTTC
.,TRBV6-1,TRBJ2-2,CASNPASANTGELFF,TGTGCCAGCAATCCTGCATCGGCGAACACCGGGGAGCTGTTTTTT
.,TRBV7-8,TRBJ1-6,CASSFLVAAYSPLHF,TGTGCCAGCAGCTTTTTGGTGGCGGCCTATTCACCCCTCCACTTT
.,TRBV9,TRBJ1-5,CASSVGIRSGQPQHF,TGTGCCAGCAGCGTAGGTATAAGGTCAGGTCAGCCCCAGCATTTT
TRBD1,TRBV5-4,TRBJ2-7,CASSPRPAGQGLNEQYF,TGTGCCAGCAGCCCACGCCCCGCGGGACAGGGGTTAAACGAGCAGTACTTC
.,TRBV5-1,TRBJ2-2,CASSLEGPGTGELFF,TGCGCCAGCAGTCTGGAGGGTCCGGGCACCGGGGAGCTGTTTTTT
.,TRBV2,TRBJ1-1,CASSEGMTVDEAFF,TGTGCCAGCAGTGAAGGGATGACAGTAGATGAAGCTTTCTTT
TRBD1,TRBV6-1,TRBJ2-2,CASRPQGASSGELFF,TGTGCCAGCAGGCCACAGGGGGCTAGTAGCGGGGAGCTGTTTTTT
.,TRBV4-1,TRBJ2-4,CASSQDGPGVAKNIQYF,TGCGCCAGCAGCCAAGACGGGCCAGGGGTCGCCAAAAACATTCAGTACTTC
TRBD1,TRBV6-5,TRBJ2-7,CASRDRGPYEQYF,TGTGCCAGCAGAGACAGGGGGCCCTACGAGCAGTACTTC
.,TRBV28,TRBJ1-2,CASSLWGGTSDGYTF,TGTGCCAGCAGCCTTTGGGGAGGGACATCGGATGGCTACACCTTC
TRBD1,TRBV2,TRBJ1-2,CASGPGTGSLYGYTF,TGTGCCAGCGGCCCCGGGACAGGGAGTCTCTATGGCTACACCTTC
TRBD1,TRBV6-5,TRBJ2-5,CASSRQGGSETQYF,TGTGCCAGCAGCCGACAGGGTGGTTCAGAGACCCAGTACTTC
.,TRBV14,TRBJ2-7,CASSKHRIYEQYF,TGTGCCAGCAGCAAGCACAGGATCTACGAGCAGTACTTC